This T cell receptor (beta chain) was profiled in a study of CD4 T cells in relation to SARS-CoV-2 and coronaviruses. About the study: TCR beta CDR3s were sequenced after 10-day antigen culture of PBMCs. Broader study findings: Compared with monoreactive clones, crossreactive clones showed significantly weaker SARS-CoV-2 expansion.

Germline CDR1 MNHEY, CDR2 SVGAGI. This CDR3 is 14 amino acids long. With 5 bases removed from V and 4 bases from J, the gap between germline ends came to 11 bases. Sequencing used immunoSEQ multiplex PCR; TCRdb keeps in-frame clones, though not all of them. The sample contains tens of thousands of clones, over 60% of which appear only once. A few counts support this clone. The antigen remains unidentified. Naive and memory CD4+ T cells were separated from cryopreserved PBMCs. 80,000 to 100,000 naive or memory CD4+ cells were cultured with CEF peptides for approximately 10 days. The V call is TRBV6-5, the J call TRBJ2-2; D possibly corresponds to TRBD1 (7 bases). This clonotype was sampled from an adult with COVID-19. Sequencing was carried out using memory CD4+ T cells from PBMCs, cultured in vitro. The CDR3 nucleotides are TGTGCCAGCAGTCAGGGGGAGGCCACCGGGGAGCTGTTTTTT. Its translation is CASSQGEATGELFF.